This T cell receptor (beta chain) comes out of a study of glioma-infiltrating T cells. Amplification of TCR alpha and beta CDR3 regions from RNA used iRepertoire nested multiplex PCR. TCRdb fed the multiplex PCR reads into MiXCR, producing one record per CDR3 protein. The sample holds approximately 120,000 distinct CDR3 sequences, about 25% seen once. There are 13 residues in the CDR3. Per germline, CDR1 SGDLS and CDR2 YYNGEE. V lost 0 bases, J lost 4 bases, and 5 bases lay in between. This clonotype was seen ten or more times. The source is a human donor with low-grade glioma or glioblastoma, undergoing nonglioma brain surgery, or in good health (not recorded which). The sample was glioma tissue, nonneoplastic brain tissue, or PBMCs (not recorded which). The chain links TRBV9 to TRBJ1-5; D not resolved. CDR3: CASSVDVNQPQHF. The CDR3 nucleotides read TGTGCCAGCAGCGTAGATGTAAATCAGCCCCAGCATTTT.